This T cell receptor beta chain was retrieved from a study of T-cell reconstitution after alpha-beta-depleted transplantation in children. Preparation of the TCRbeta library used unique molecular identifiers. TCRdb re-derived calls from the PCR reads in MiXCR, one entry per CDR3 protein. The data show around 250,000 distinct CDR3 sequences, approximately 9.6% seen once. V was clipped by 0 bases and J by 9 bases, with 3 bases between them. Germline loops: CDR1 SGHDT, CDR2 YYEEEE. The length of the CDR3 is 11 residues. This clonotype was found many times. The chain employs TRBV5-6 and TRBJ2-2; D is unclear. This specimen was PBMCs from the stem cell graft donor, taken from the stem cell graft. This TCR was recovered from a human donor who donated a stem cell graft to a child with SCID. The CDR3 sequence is CASSLGRELFF. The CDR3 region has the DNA TGTGCCAGCAGCTTGGGCCGGGAGCTGTTTTTT.